One sample yielded the 24 T cell receptor beta chains listed below, sequenced in a study of blood T cell repertoires in COVID-19 (dated by TCRdb to 2020 to 2022). The method was the immunoSEQ multiplex PCR assay. Held by TCRdb, this immuneACCESS table contains in-frame sequences only and omits some clones. Under half of the omission traces to an unresolved V gene where checked; the cause of the rest is unknown. Counted in this sample were 90,000 to 120,000 clones; around 89% of them appeared once. 6.8% of the sample goes to the ten largest clones. Sequencing was performed on peripheral blood. Receptor source: a man over 45 with active or convalescent COVID-19.

The genes are TRBV5-4 and TRBJ2-1; TRBD2 is a possible D gene (5 bases). Germline V CDR1 and CDR2: SGHNT, YYREEE (reference sequence). With 3 bases removed from V and 6 bases from J, the gap between germline ends came to 7 bases. CDR3 length: 12 residues. In nucleotides, the CDR3 is TGTGCCAGCAGCTGGGGAGTCAATGAGCAGTTCTTC. Its protein is CASSWGVNEQFF. Filled out from reference TRBV5-4 and TRBJ2-1, the complete variable domain reads ETGVTQSPTHLIKTRGQQVTLRCSSQSGHNTVSWYQQALGQGPQFIFQYYREEENGRGNFPPRFSGLQFPNYSSELNVNALELDDSALYLCASSWGVNEQFFGPGTRLTVL.

The chain uses TRBV7-8 and TRBJ1-5; D gene uncertain. Looked up from germline, CDR1 is SGHVS and CDR2 is FQNEAQ. This CDR3 comprises 14 residues. Trimming took 2 bases from V and 3 from J, leaving 8 bases between them. The CDR3 nucleotides read TGTGCCAGCAGCTTAACGAGGGCCAATCAGCCCCAGCATTTT. Residues: CASSLTRANQPQHF.

The rearrangement links TRBV25-1 to TRBJ2-2; 9 bases map to TRBD1. The CDR3 runs 14 residues. Trimming removed 3 bases from V and 5 bases from J; junction bases left unmatched: 1. Per germline, CDR1 MGHDK and CDR2 SYGVNS. This CDR3 is CASSETGGTGELFF. For the CDR3, the DNA is TGTGCCAGCAGTGAGACAGGGGGGACCGGGGAGCTGTTTTTT.

The chain employs TRBV2 and TRBJ1-5; 7 bases are a match to TRBD1. Germline V lookup: CDR1 SNHLY, CDR2 FYNNEI. The CDR3 has 15 amino acids. V shed 2 bases and J 4 bases; nucleotides not matched to a gene: 5. The chain's CDR3 is CASSEWTGRNQPQHF. The DNA of the CDR3 is TGTGCCAGCAGTGAATGGACAGGACGGAATCAGCCCCAGCATTTT.

V is TRBV27 and J is TRBJ1-5; D not resolved. Trimming shortened V by 3 bases and J by 2 bases, and 11 bases separated the two germline ends. The CDR3 has 15 residues. Germline V gives CDR1 MNHEY, CDR2 SMNVEV (reference sequence). CDR3 coding DNA: TGTGCCAGCAGTTTGGAGGGAAGGGGCAATCAGCCCCAGCATTTT. It codes for CASSLEGRGNQPQHF.

This clone was detected a few times. The rearrangement uses TRBV6-2 or TRBV6-3 and TRBJ1-2; tentatively, D is TRBD1 (6 bases). The germline V and J ends were trimmed by 6 bases and 8 bases, with 19 bases remaining between them. The CDR3 is 14 residues long. Germline V lookup: CDR1 MNHEY, CDR2 SVGEGT. The CDR3 here is CASSPRQAGNGYTF. The DNA for the CDR3 is TGTGCCAGCAGCCCTCGACAGGCCGGGAACGGCTACACCTTC.

This chain links TRBV7-8 with TRBJ1-2, with D unclear. Between the trimmed V and J ends, which lost 0 bases and 0 bases, there was a span of 11 bases. The germline CDR1 and CDR2 sequences are SGHVS and FQNEAQ. The CDR3 totals 16 residues. The chain's CDR3 is CASSLAANVANYGYTF. CDR3 sequence (DNA): TGTGCCAGCAGCTTAGCCGCGAACGTGGCTAACTATGGCTACACCTTC. The full variable domain, with the rest looked up from reference TRBV7-8 and TRBJ1-2, is GAGVSQSPRYKVAKRGQDVALRCDPISGHVSLFWYQQALGQGPEFLTYFQNEAQLDKSGLPSDRFFAERPEGSVSTLKIQRTQQEDSAVYLCASSLAANVANYGYTFGSGTRLTVV.

The chain is built from TRBV4-2 and TRBJ1-5, with D possibly matching TRBD1 (5 bases). The CDR3 totals 15 residues. From germline, CDR1 is LGHNA and CDR2 YNFKEQ. V lost 6 bases and J 0 bases, leaving 12 bases between the germline ends. The CDR3 nucleotides are TGTGCCAGCAGATGGGGGGGAGATAGCAATCAGCCCCAGCATTTT. As protein: CASRWGGDSNQPQHF.

This chain connects TRBV5-8 to TRBJ2-1; 8 nucleotides line up with TRBD2. Germline assignment: CDR1 SGHTS and CDR2 YDEGEE. With V trimmed by 6 bases and J by 0 bases, 14 bases remained unmatched. The length of the CDR3 is 18 residues. The CDR3 reads CASIRAGDSLSSYNEQFF. The CDR3 DNA is TGTGCCAGCATAAGAGCGGGAGATTCCCTTAGCTCCTACAATGAGCAGTTCTTC.

The chain employs TRBV3-1 (or the pseudogene TRBV3-2) and TRBJ2-5, with TRBD1 identical over 10 bases. Germline loops: CDR1 LGHDT, CDR2 YNNKEL (reference sequence). Trimming cost V 3 bases and J 4 bases; bases outside gene matches: 5. This CDR3 is built from 15 residues. Here the CDR3 reads CASSQVGQGVETQYF. CDR3 nucleotide sequence: TGTGCCAGCAGCCAGGTCGGACAGGGGGTAGAGACCCAGTACTTC.

The chain links TRBV10-3 to TRBJ1-5; D unclear. The V end lost 2 bases, the J end lost 2 bases, and 13 bases lay between the germline ends. This CDR3 is built from 16 residues. CDR1 ENHRY and CDR2 SYGVKD come from the germline V gene. The CDR3 DNA is TGTGCCATCAGTGAGGGTGGTAGTCAGGGCAATCAGCCCCAGCATTTT. Encoded protein: CAISEGGSQGNQPQHF.

The chain has TRBV7-2 and TRBJ2-7, with 7 nucleotides matching TRBD2. Germline CDR1 and CDR2: SGHTA and FQGNSA. This CDR3 has 13 amino acids. J lost 2 bases, V lost 3 bases, and 1 base had no gene match. Here the CDR3 reads CASSLGGTYEQYF. The CDR3, as DNA: TGTGCCAGCAGCTTGGGGGGGACCTACGAGCAGTACTTC.

The chain uses TRBV5-6 and TRBJ2-6; TRBD1 matches 8 bases. V dropped 4 bases and J dropped 4; count of bases not matched to a gene: 7. The CDR3 has 16 residues. Germline CDR1 reads SGHDT; CDR2 reads YYEEEE. The CDR3 protein is CASSTRTGYGANVLTF. The CDR3 region has the DNA TGTGCCAGCAGCACCCGGACAGGGTACGGGGCCAACGTCCTGACTTTC.

The J gene is TRBJ1-1, the V gene TRBV19; no clear D. The V end was cut by 0 bases, the J end by 4 bases, with 12 bases between. The CDR3 sequence is 15 residues long. Germline V lookup: CDR1 LNHDA, CDR2 SQIVND (reference sequence). The CDR3 DNA sequence: TGTGCCAGTAGTATAGAGGCCCCGCGGAGCACTGAAGCTTTCTTT. It is translated as CASSIEAPRSTEAFF.

This clone has just one count. This chain connects TRBV27 to TRBJ1-2, with unresolved D. Germline-derived CDR1 and CDR2 are MNHEY and SMNVEV (reference sequence). Trimming took off 3 bases at V and 4 bases at J, with 9 bases between the two ends. The CDR3 sequence is 13 residues long. The chain's CDR3 is CASSLRVGYGYTF. The CDR3 nucleotides read TGTGCCAGCAGTTTGCGGGTAGGCTATGGCTACACCTTC.

The V call is TRBV5-6, the J call TRBJ2-7; no clear D gene. The CDR3 is 11 amino acids. The germline gives CDR1 SGHDT, CDR2 YYEEEE. V was shortened by 5 bases and J by 3 bases, with 6 bases between the two germline ends. In nucleotides, the CDR3 is TGTGCCAGCAGTTGGAGCTACGAGCAGTACTTC. It translates to CASSWSYEQYF.

In this sample, this clone turned up once. V usage is TRBV3-1 (or the pseudogene TRBV3-2) and J usage is TRBJ2-1; D call uncertain. The V gene's germline CDR1 is LGHDT and CDR2 YNNKEL (reference sequence). This CDR3 has 15 residues. V dropped 2 bases and J dropped 4 bases, with 12 bases sitting between them. CDR3 bases: TGTGCCAGCAGCCAAAACTTCCTCCGATACAATGAGCAGTTCTTC. Translation: CASSQNFLRYNEQFF.

The chain links TRBV10-3 to TRBJ2-3, with 7 bases matching TRBD2. V lost 7 bases and J lost 0; bases outside the gene matches: 7. The CDR3 spans 15 residues. Germline lookup yields CDR1 ENHRY and CDR2 SYGVKD. CDR3 sequence reads: CAIKSSGLSTDTQYF. Written as DNA, the CDR3 is TGTGCCATCAAATCTAGCGGCCTTAGCACAGATACGCAGTATTTT.

The V call is TRBV6-5, the J call TRBJ1-5, with D perhaps matching TRBD1 (5 bases). Germline V lookup: CDR1 MNHEY, CDR2 SVGAGI. The length of the CDR3 is 15 residues. V was shortened by 6 bases and J by 0 bases, with 12 bases between the two germline ends. Here the CDR3 DNA reads TGTGCCAGCAGCCTTTGGGGGGATAGCAATCAGCCCCAGCATTTT. The encoded protein is CASSLWGDSNQPQHF.

A note on this clone: Its ends do not fully match the called genes, so a read error is possible. The chain recombines TRBV7-2 with TRBJ1-2; D is possibly TRBD1 (5 bases). Germline V gives CDR1 SGHTA, CDR2 FQGNSA. The CDR3 spans 15 residues. The DNA of the CDR3 is TGTGCCAGCAGGTTAGGGTCCCGGGGGGTCTATGGCTACACCTTC. Protein sequence: CASRLGSRGVYGYTF.

The chain combines TRBV30 with TRBJ2-5; no reliable D call. Per germline, CDR1 GTSNPN and CDR2 SVGIG (reference sequence). This CDR3 spans 13 amino acids. Trimming took 0 bases from V and 7 from J, leaving 12 bases between them. This CDR3 reads CAWSVSSLGTQYF. Here the CDR3 DNA reads TGTGCCTGGAGTGTCTCAAGCCTAGGGACCCAGTACTTC.

The chain links TRBV21-1 to TRBJ2-7; TRBD2 was called by the table and not checked on the DNA. TRBV21-1 is labeled a pseudogene. The CDR3 is made up of 19 amino acids. The CDR3 DNA reads as TGTGCCAGCAGCAGACGGACTAGCGGGAGGCGGCTTGAGCTTTACGAGCAGTACTTC. Protein: CASSRRTSGRRLELYEQYF.

The chain combines TRBV7-9 with TRBJ1-3; 7 nucleotides match TRBD1. Germline V gene data show CDR1 as SEHNR and CDR2 as FQNEAQ (reference sequence). J lost 5 bases, V lost 6 bases, and 13 bases had no gene match. The CDR3 totals 16 residues. The CDR3 sequence is CASSHNRGSMRNTIYF. The CDR3 DNA reads as TGTGCCAGCAGTCACAACAGGGGTTCCATGAGAAACACCATATATTTT.

This clone was seen once. The chain has TRBV6-1 and TRBJ2-7, with TRBD2 as a possible D gene (6 bases). The CDR3 has 17 residues. Looked up from germline, CDR1 is MNHNS and CDR2 is SASEGT. Trimming removed 3 bases at V and 2 bases at J, with 20 bases between. The CDR3 DNA follows: TGTGCCAGCAGTGAGATTAGCGGACACAAGTTGGCCTACGAGCAGTACTTC. This translates into CASSEISGHKLAYEQYF.